A selection of T cell receptor beta chains follows, all from one sample in a study of T cell repertoires in cytomegalovirus infection. TCRdb fed the reads into MiXCR, producing one record per CDR3 protein. Among 630,000 or so distinct CDR3 sequences listed, roughly 24% were seen once. The sample comprised CD8+ T cells from PBMCs. These receptors originate from a human donor in good health (CMV status not recorded). Some clones in this sample may be carry-over from other donors' samples. The CDR3 runs from the conserved cysteine through the conserved F or W. Each record gives: J gene, D gene, clone size, V gene, CDR3 protein, CDR3 DNA. The D gene is left open where the match is weak. Clone size is stated in some rows and not others, as once, few, many or a class when expanded.

>TRBJ1-3|.|.|TRBV14
CASNQPLGGVGNTIYF
TGTGCCAGCAACCAGCCCCTGGGGGGAGTTGGAAACACCATATATTTT
>TRBJ1-6|TRBD1|few|TRBV27
CASSLSGQGALAPLHF
TGTGCCAGCAGTTTATCAGGACAGGGGGCCTTGGCACCCCTCCACTTT
>TRBJ2-7|TRBD2|many|TRBV7-6
CASSPSGEEVFYEQYF
TGTGCCAGCAGCCCGAGCGGGGAGGAGGTATTCTACGAGCAGTACTTC
>TRBJ2-1|.|few|TRBV12-5
CASGLIPTAYNEQFF
TGTGCTAGTGGTTTGATCCCGACAGCATACAATGAGCAGTTCTTC
>TRBJ2-5|.|.|TRBV10-3
CAISDPRVGKETQYF
TGTGCCATCAGTGATCCACGAGTCGGAAAAGAGACCCAGTACTTC
>TRBJ2-7|.|few|TRBV29-1
CSALSYEQYF
TGCAGCGCTCTTAGCTACGAGCAGTACTTC
>TRBJ1-5|.|.|TRBV7-9
CASSRDRGSGNQPQHF
TGTGCCAGCAGCCGAGATCGCGGTAGTGGCAATCAGCCCCAGCATTTT
>TRBJ2-1|TRBD2|few|TRBV29-1
CSVESTSLYNEQFF
TGCAGCGTTGAATCGACTAGCCTTTACAATGAGCAGTTCTTC
>TRBJ2-1|TRBD1|many|TRBV11-2
CASSFDTWTGIFNEQFF
TGTGCCAGCAGCTTCGACACGTGGACAGGCATTTTCAATGAGCAGTTCTTC
>TRBJ2-3|.|many|TRBV7-6
CASSSLAVSTDTQYF
TGTGCCAGCAGCTCTCTAGCAGTAAGCACAGATACGCAGTATTTT
>TRBJ1-1|TRBD1|.|TRBV28
CASRLDRGRGGAFF
TGTGCCAGCAGACTAGACAGGGGGCGGGGAGGAGCTTTCTTT
>TRBJ2-4|.|many|TRBV20-1
CSARGGVGESWSRNIQYF
TGCAGTGCTAGGGGGGGAGTCGGGGAAAGTTGGAGTAGAAACATTCAGTACTTC
>TRBJ2-2|.|many|TRBV7-6
CASSSTWSGELFF
TGTGCCAGCAGCTCTACCTGGAGCGGGGAGCTGTTTTTT
>TRBJ1-3|.|few|TRBV10-3
CAISEVQASGNTIYF
TGTGCCATCAGTGAGGTACAAGCCTCTGGAAACACCATATATTTT
>TRBJ2-1|.|.|TRBV27
CASSLTEGSYNEQFF
TGTGCCAGCAGTTTGACGGAGGGGAGCTACAATGAGCAGTTCTTC
>TRBJ2-3|TRBD1|.|TRBV10-3
CAISDRGRFTDTQYF
TGTGCCATCAGCGACAGGGGGCGATTCACAGATACGCAGTATTTT
>TRBJ1-1|.|few|TRBV2
CASKDGYTEAFF
TGTGCCAGCAAGGACGGGTATACTGAAGCTTTCTTT
>TRBJ2-3|.|.|TRBV7-9
CASSLDVGISTDTQYF
TGTGCCAGCAGCTTAGACGTGGGGATAAGCACAGATACGCAGTATTTT
>TRBJ2-1|.|many|TRBV12-3/TRBV12-4
CASSYPGSNEQFF
TGTGCCAGCAGTTACCCGGGGAGCAATGAGCAGTTCTTC
>TRBJ2-5|.|many|TRBV6-5
CASSYFGGQETQYF
TGTGCCAGCAGTTACTTTGGGGGGCAAGAGACCCAGTACTTC
>TRBJ2-3|.|few|TRBV14
CASSQEFELDTQYF
TGTGCCAGCAGCCAAGAATTTGAGTTAGATACGCAGTATTTT
>TRBJ1-1|TRBD1|few|TRBV20-1
CSADLGQAYTEAFF
TGCAGTGCTGATCTCGGACAGGCTTACACTGAAGCTTTCTTT
>TRBJ1-1|.|.|TRBV27
CASFLLGGNTEAFF
TGTGCCAGCTTTTTACTCGGGGGGAACACTGAAGCTTTCTTT
>TRBJ1-5|.|.|TRBV12-3/TRBV12-4
CASSSGRLDIQPQHF
TGTGCCAGCAGTTCGGGAAGGTTGGACATCCAGCCCCAGCATTTT
>TRBJ2-3|.|many|TRBV6-6
CASLQADTQYF
TGTGCCAGCCTCCAGGCAGATACGCAGTATTTT
>TRBJ1-1|.|.|TRBV7-6
CASSLEGLNSEAFF
TGTGCCAGCAGCTTAGAGGGGTTGAACTCTGAAGCTTTCTTT
>TRBJ1-1|.|.|TRBV14
CASSPTKSNTEAFF
TGTGCCAGCAGCCCCACCAAGTCGAACACTGAAGCTTTCTTT
>TRBJ2-3|.|.|TRBV6-5
CASTPWAGEDTQYF
TGTGCCAGCACCCCTTGGGCAGGGGAAGATACGCAGTATTTT
>TRBJ2-1|.|.|TRBV24-1
CATSDHNDNEQFF
TGTGCCACCAGTGACCACAATGACAATGAGCAGTTCTTC
>TRBJ2-1|.|.|TRBV10-3
CAIRTGTDNEQFF
TGTGCCATCAGAACCGGGACCGACAATGAGCAGTTCTTC
>TRBJ1-3|.|many|TRBV7-8
CASSLGYIENTIYF
TGTGCCAGCAGCTTGGGTTATATTGAAAACACCATATATTTT
>TRBJ2-3|TRBD1|many|TRBV7-2
CASSLGRTGGNTDTQYF
TGTGCCAGCAGCTTAGGGAGGACAGGGGGAAACACAGATACGCAGTATTTT
>TRBJ1-5|.|.|TRBV2
CASRAEGSQPQHF
TGTGCCAGCAGGGCGGAGGGGAGCCAGCCCCAGCATTTT
>TRBJ2-7|.|.|TRBV27
CASSLAAGIFIDEQYF
TGTGCCAGCAGTTTGGCGGCAGGCATTTTTATTGACGAGCAGTACTTC
>TRBJ2-3|.|few|TRBV20-1
CSARDKDRGGDTQYF
TGCAGTGCTAGAGATAAGGACCGGGGTGGAGATACGCAGTATTTT
>TRBJ1-5|.|many|TRBV7-8
CASSLGKTATYSNQPQHF
TGTGCCAGCAGCTTAGGAAAGACAGCAACTTATAGCAATCAGCCCCAGCATTTT
>TRBJ1-5|.|.|TRBV14
CASSQSLGQPQHF
TGTGCCAGCAGCCAAAGCTTAGGGCAGCCCCAGCATTTT
>TRBJ2-5|TRBD1|many|TRBV7-8
CASSSRQGAFKDQYF
TGTGCCAGCAGCTCGCGACAGGGAGCGTTTAAAGACCAGTACTTC
>TRBJ2-2|.|few|TRBV20-1
CSAREGPTGLNTGELFF
TGCAGTGCTAGAGAGGGACCGACAGGACTGAACACCGGGGAGCTGTTTTTT
>TRBJ2-1|.|.|TRBV19
CATAGPLGKFF
TGTGCCACCGCCGGGCCACTGGGAAAGTTCTTC
>TRBJ1-5|.|.|TRBV7-9
CASMGLGPGNQPQHF
TGTGCCAGCATGGGCTTAGGTCCGGGCAATCAGCCCCAGCATTTT
>TRBJ2-3|TRBD2|few|TRBV2
CASSVVSGGYTDTQYF
TGTGCCAGCAGTGTAGTTAGCGGGGGTTACACAGATACGCAGTATTTT
>TRBJ2-1|TRBD1|many|TRBV12-3/TRBV12-4
CASSSQGQAYNEQFF
TGTGCCAGCAGTTCCCAGGGACAGGCCTACAATGAGCAGTTCTTC
>TRBJ2-5|.|.|TRBV7-9
CASSSSQVQETQYF
TGTGCCAGCAGCTCCAGCCAGGTGCAAGAGACCCAGTACTTC
>TRBJ2-7|.|.|TRBV4-1
CASSQHILVGGMSYEQYF
TGCGCCAGCAGCCAACACATTCTAGTGGGGGGAATGTCCTACGAGCAGTACTTC
>TRBJ2-7|.|once|TRBV2
CASSQPTESSYEQYF
TGTGCCAGCAGTCAACCGACCGAGAGCTCCTACGAGCAGTACTTC